The text below deals with one TCR beta chain. Its target is unknown. V trimming: 5 bases; J trimming: 3 bases; junction bases outside the gene matches: 10. Germline CDR1 reads SGHVS; CDR2 reads FQNEAQ. The CDR3 spans 16 residues. These data originate in a study of cytomegalovirus exposure and HLA in healthy donors. Study-level information: Some 90 million unique TCRs from HLA-typed donors were held in an early data release.

Use of 60 Vbeta and 13 Jbeta primers characterized the PCR. Sequencing was performed with immunoSEQ multiplex PCR; in TCRdb, only in-frame clones are kept and a portion is missing. The data show 100,000 to 150,000 clones, around four fifths seen once. Overall study findings and caveats: When a later analysis compared HLA-associated TCR beta chains with equally common others, the HLA-associated chains turned out to be more clonally expanded and to have lower generation probabilities. Earlier analysis looked at TCR beta V segments, and most were productive about 90% or about 30% of the time. Being indistinguishable, some V segments were excluded, TRBV6-2 and TRBV6-3 among them.

The TCR sequence derives from a man aged 18 to 30 in good health and CMV-seropositive. This chain uses TRBV7-8 with TRBJ2-3; 8 positions match TRBD1. The specimen was PBMCs. CDR3 coding DNA: TGTGCCAGCAGCCCCGACAGGGGTATAGGGACAGATACGCAGTATTTT. Encoded protein: CASSPDRGIGTDTQYF.